Each of the 19 T cell receptor beta chains below was sequenced from the same sample in a study of T cells in localized non-small cell lung cancer. Measured with immunoSEQ multiplex PCR; TCRdb has only the in-frame clones, and not every one. In the table there are about 3,500 clones, around two fifths of which are singletons. The specimen was lung tumor tissue, collected before any cancer treatment. The receptors derive from a male donor at least 60 years old with stage I lung adenocarcinoma.

This clone was counted between two and nine times. The chain is built from TRBV30 and TRBJ1-4, with D possibly TRBD1 on 5 matching bases. Trimming removed 0 bases at V and 7 bases at J, with 12 bases between. There are 14 residues in the CDR3. Per germline, CDR1 GTSNPN and CDR2 SVGIG (reference sequence). CDR3 bases: TGTGCCTGGAGTGTTTTAGGGCAGGGTGAAAAACTGTTTTTT. Residues: CAWSVLGQGEKLFF.

V is TRBV19 and J is TRBJ1-5; 8 bases fit TRBD1. Losses at the gene ends were 5 bases for V and 6 bases for J; bases not matched to a gene: 9. This CDR3 is built from 15 residues. The V gene's germline CDR1 is LNHDA and CDR2 SQIVND (reference sequence). CDR3 in amino acids: CASSPFTGGAQPQHF. The CDR3 coding sequence is TGTGCCAGTAGTCCCTTTACAGGGGGGGCTCAGCCCCAGCATTTT. Complete variable domain (other parts from reference TRBV19 and TRBJ1-5): DGGITQSPKYLFRKEGQNVTLSCEQNLNHDAMYWYRQDPGQGLRLIYYSQIVNDFQKGDIAEGYSVSREKKESFPLTVTSAQKNPTAFYLCASSPFTGGAQPQHFGDGTRLSIL.

The gene calls are TRBV10-2 and TRBJ1-4; D remains unclear. The CDR3 length is 16 residues. Germline V gene sequence: CDR1 WSHSY, CDR2 SAAADI. Trimming removed 3 bases from V and 8 bases from J, with 19 bases in between. The DNA for the CDR3 is TGCGCCAGCAGTGACCTGGAGGGCCGGCTGCGGGAAAAACTGTTTTTT. Protein product: CASSDLEGRLREKLFF.

Here the CDR3 DNA reads TGCGCCAGCAGCCAATCCGTACAGGGAAGCGAGCAGTACTTC. It yields the protein CASSQSVQGSEQYF. The chain is built from TRBV5-1 and TRBJ2-7, with D perhaps matching TRBD1 (6 bases). The CDR3 has 14 amino acids. Looked up from germline, CDR1 is SGHRS and CDR2 is YFSETQ. V was cut by 4 bases and J by 6 bases, with 17 bases left in between.

The rearrangement uses TRBV11-3 and TRBJ2-1, with 7 bases matching TRBD1. This CDR3 comprises 14 residues. V trimming: 5 bases; J trimming: 4 bases; junction bases outside the gene matches: 5. Germline CDR1 reads SGHNT; CDR2 reads YENEEA. The CDR3 coding sequence is TGTGCCAGCAGCCTGGGACAGTTTTACAATGAGCAGTTCTTC. It translates to CASSLGQFYNEQFF. Full variable domain (outside the CDR3, taken from reference TRBV11-3 and TRBJ2-1): EAGVVQSPRYKIIEKKQPVAFWCNPISGHNTLYWYLQNLGQGPELLIRYENEEAVDDSQLPKDRFSAERLKGVDSTLKIQPAELGDSAVYLCASSLGQFYNEQFFGPGTRLTVL.

Concerning this clone itself: Distinct nucleotide sequences in the sample also encode this CDR3. The chain is built from TRBV6-8 and TRBJ1-2; no firm D call. CDR1 and CDR2 from the germline V gene are MNHGY and SAAAGT. This CDR3 comprises 13 residues. Trimming took 3 bases from V and 2 from J, leaving 7 bases between them. The CDR3 sequence is CASSYGTNYGYTF. The CDR3 nucleotides read TGTGCCAGCAGTTATGGCACCAACTATGGCTACACCTTC.

This clone came up a few times. This chain uses TRBV10-3 with TRBJ2-1; TRBD2 is a possible D gene (6 bases). Trimming removed 2 bases at V and 5 bases at J, with 13 bases between. The CDR3 spans 15 residues. The germline V gene encodes CDR1 ENHRY and CDR2 SYGVKD. For the CDR3, the DNA is TGTGCCATCAGTGAGGCACTTGGAGGGCACAATGAGCAGTTCTTC. Amino acid sequence: CAISEALGGHNEQFF.

This chain joins TRBV28 and TRBJ2-3; TRBD2 matches at 9 bases. The germline V gene has CDR1 MDHEN and CDR2 SYDVKM. Losses at the gene ends were 1 base for V and 2 bases for J; bases not matched to a gene: 10. The CDR3 length is 18 residues. CDR3 sequence: CASSLLLSSGAYTDTQYF. The CDR3 nucleotides read TGTGCCAGCAGTTTATTATTGTCTAGCGGGGCCTACACAGATACGCAGTATTTT.

This clone is termed large. J is TRBJ2-3 and V is TRBV19; tentatively, D is TRBD2 (5 bases). Per the germline V gene, CDR1 is LNHDA and CDR2 is SQIVND (reference sequence). The CDR3 consists of 14 residues. The germline V and J ends were trimmed by 3 bases and 4 bases, with 11 bases remaining between them. Written as DNA, the CDR3 is TGTGCCAGTAGTATTGTGTCTAGCCCAGATACGCAGTATTTT. It translates to CASSIVSSPDTQYF.

This clone is a singleton in its sample. CDR3 residues: CASSGGLGAEAFF. DNA for the CDR3: TGTGCCAGCAGTGGGGGTTTGGGGGCTGAAGCTTTCTTT. The chain carries TRBV25-1 and TRBJ1-1, with D perhaps TRBD1 (5 bases). V was pared by 4 bases and J by 6 bases, with 12 bases between. The CDR3 runs to 13 residues. The germline gives CDR1 MGHDK, CDR2 SYGVNS.

V gene TRBV30 combines with J gene TRBJ2-7; possibly TRBD1 or TRBD2 for D (5 bases each). The V gene lost 4 bases and the J gene lost 4 bases, with 11 bases spanning the gap. The CDR3 has 12 amino acids. Looked up from germline, CDR1 is GTSNPN and CDR2 is SVGIG (reference sequence). CDR3 DNA sequence: TGTGCCTGGAATCGGGACGGTTACGAGCAGTACTTC. This gives the protein CAWNRDGYEQYF.

This clone was counted only a few times. The chain carries TRBV6-8 and TRBJ1-4, with D possibly TRBD1 on 5 matching bases. V was shortened by 0 bases and J by 0 bases, with 11 bases between the two germline ends. The CDR3 length is 17 residues. Germline CDR1 MNHGY, CDR2 SAAAGT. Here the CDR3 reads CASSYSGTHATNEKLFF. The CDR3 coding sequence is TGTGCCAGCAGTTACTCGGGGACCCACGCAACTAATGAAAAACTGTTTTTT.

This chain links TRBV10-2 with TRBJ2-1; the match to TRBD2 covers 11 bases. J was trimmed by 0 bases and V by 6 bases; bases with no gene match: 7. Germline V CDR1 and CDR2: WSHSY, SAAADI. This CDR3 region has 17 residues. CDR3 DNA sequence: TGCGCCAGCAGGGGGACTAGCGGTCAAAGCTCCTACAATGAGCAGTTCTTC. It encodes CASRGTSGQSSYNEQFF.

This clone was observed a few times. The J gene is TRBJ2-7, the V gene TRBV2, with D perhaps matching TRBD1 (7 bases). The germline V and J ends were trimmed by 8 bases and 2 bases, with 19 bases remaining between them. The CDR3 loop spans 15 amino acids. Germline V gene sequence: CDR1 SNHLY, CDR2 FYNNEI. CDR3 DNA: TGTGCCAGCGTTTCTACGCGGGACAGCCCCTACGAGCAGTACTTC. Its protein is CASVSTRDSPYEQYF.

This clone is large within its sample. The V call is TRBV19, the J call TRBJ2-1, with no clear D. The CDR3 spans 13 residues. Germline loops: CDR1 LNHDA, CDR2 SQIVND (reference sequence). Deletions cut 3 bases from V and 2 bases from J, with 5 bases between. CDR3 in amino acids: CASSIPPYNEQFF. As DNA, the CDR3 is TGTGCCAGTAGTATCCCACCCTACAATGAGCAGTTCTTC.

V is TRBV11-3 and J is TRBJ2-2, with 12 positions matching TRBD2. CDR3 size: 19 residues. Per germline, CDR1 SGHNT and CDR2 YENEEA. V lost 5 bases, J lost 3 bases, and 13 bases stayed unmatched. CDR3 sequence: CASSRTRLAGASDTGELFF. CDR3 coding DNA: TGTGCCAGCAGCCGGACCCGACTAGCGGGGGCCTCTGACACCGGGGAGCTGTTTTTT.

The V and J genes are TRBV18 and TRBJ2-2, with D tentatively TRBD1 (6 bases). From germline, CDR1 is KGHSH and CDR2 LQKENI. V was cut by 0 bases and J by 0 bases, with 8 bases left in between. The CDR3 is made up of 16 amino acids. CDR3 in amino acids: CASSPPDRPNTGELFF. The DNA of the CDR3 is TGTGCCAGCTCACCACCCGACAGGCCGAACACCGGGGAGCTGTTTTTT. The full variable domain, in which reference TRBV18 and TRBJ2-2 provide the parts outside the CDR3, is NAGVMQNPRHLVRRRGQEARLRCSPMKGHSHVYWYRQLPEEGLKFMVYLQKENIIDESGMPKERFSAEFPKEGPSILRIQQVVRGDSAAYFCASSPPDRPNTGELFFGEGSRLTVL.

The chain couples TRBV6-8 to TRBJ2-2; a possible D gene is TRBD2 (6 bases). V gave up 11 bases and J gave up 4 bases, with 14 bases separating them. The germline CDR1 and CDR2 sequences are MNHGY and SAAAGT. The CDR3 runs 13 residues. CDR3: CAGSLGGTGELFF. The CDR3 nucleotides read TGTGCCGGGAGTTTGGGGGGCACCGGGGAGCTGTTTTTT.

The sample holds a few counts of this clone. V and J are TRBV18 and TRBJ1-4, with no clear D. With 3 bases removed from V and 8 bases from J, the gap between germline ends came to 19 bases. The CDR3 sequence is 16 residues long. Germline values: CDR1 KGHSH, CDR2 LQKENI. The CDR3 loop reads CASSPDFRARMEKLFF. In DNA form, the CDR3 reads TGTGCCAGCTCACCCGATTTTCGGGCCCGGATGGAAAAACTGTTTTTT.